Below, 11 T cell receptor beta chains from the same sample are listed, as sequenced in a study of T cell changes during pregnancy in multiple sclerosis. Only in-frame clones appear in the TCRdb table, and some are missing; sequencing was by immunoSEQ multiplex PCR. The data show 35,000 to 50,000 clones, roughly 92% seen once. The material sequenced was CD4+ T cells from peripheral blood mononuclear cells, taken in the first trimester of pregnancy. These receptors were taken from a female donor with multiple sclerosis, enrolled in a pregnancy study.

This chain joins TRBV5-1 and TRBJ2-2; 8 bases are shared with TRBD1. The CDR3 covers 18 residues. V shed 0 bases, J shed 2 bases, and the junction held 9 bases outside the gene matches. Germline CDR1 and CDR2: SGHRS and YFSETQ. In DNA form, the CDR3 reads TGCGCCAGCAGCTTGGGAACACCTACAGGGGGTAACACCGGGGAGCTGTTTTTT. Translated, it gives CASSLGTPTGGNTGELFF.

This chain links TRBV6-1 with TRBJ2-3; D is ambiguous. CDR1 and CDR2 from the germline V gene are MNHNS and SASEGT. Between the trimmed V and J ends, which lost 2 bases and 0 bases, there was a span of 9 bases. The CDR3 contains 15 residues. The CDR3 nucleotides are TGTGCCAGCAGTGAACTGGAGTTGAGCACAGATACGCAGTATTTT. It is translated as CASSELELSTDTQYF.

For the CDR3, the DNA is TGTGCCAGCAGTCGTGGGACAGGGGTCGACACCGGGGAGCTGTTTTTT. Its protein is CASSRGTGVDTGELFF. This chain connects TRBV6-4 to TRBJ2-2; 10 nucleotides agree with TRBD1. This CDR3 has 16 amino acids. CDR1 is MRHNA and CDR2 is SNTAGT in the germline V gene. Trimming at V came to 5 bases and at J to 3 bases, leaving 6 bases not matched to a gene.

The chain uses TRBV27 and TRBJ2-5, with D possibly TRBD1 on 6 matching bases. This CDR3 has 16 residues. The V gene lost 5 bases and the J gene lost 5 bases, with 21 bases spanning the gap. CDR1 MNHEY and CDR2 SMNVEV come from the germline V gene (reference sequence). This CDR3 reads CASSPGTRGEAETQYF. In nucleotides, the CDR3 is TGTGCCAGCAGTCCCGGGACAAGAGGGGAAGCGGAGACCCAGTACTTC.

This chain connects TRBV5-1 to TRBJ1-5; 8 bases are a match to TRBD1. This CDR3 contains 13 residues. The junction had 3 bases not matched to a gene; V was cut back by 1 base and J by 9 bases. Germline values: CDR1 SGHRS, CDR2 YFSETQ. The CDR3 DNA is TGCGCCAGCAGCTTGACAGGGGGGTGGCCCCAGCATTTT. Its protein is CASSLTGGWPQHF.

Only one count was recorded for this clone. The chain is built from TRBV29-1 and TRBJ2-1, with 7 nucleotides matching TRBD1. Germline loops: CDR1 SQVTM, CDR2 ANQGSEA. V dropped 6 bases and J dropped 0; count of bases not matched to a gene: 5. The CDR3 runs 14 residues. The CDR3 reads CSVLTGSSYNEQFF. Here the CDR3 DNA reads TGCAGCGTCCTGACAGGGAGCTCCTACAATGAGCAGTTCTTC.

The chain links TRBV18 to TRBJ2-1, with D tentatively TRBD2 (6 bases). V was cut by 5 bases and J by 2 bases, with 10 bases left in between. The CDR3 is made up of 14 amino acids. Germline loops: CDR1 KGHSH, CDR2 LQKENI. CDR3 loop: CASSGRTTYNEQFF. CDR3 coding DNA: TGTGCCAGCTCAGGGCGGACTACCTACAATGAGCAGTTCTTC.

V gene TRBV5-1 combines with J gene TRBJ1-2, with TRBD1 as a possible D gene (5 bases). This CDR3 comprises 14 residues. The ends were cut back, 0 bases at V and 3 bases at J, with 9 bases in the middle. Germline CDR1 reads SGHRS; CDR2 reads YFSETQ. The CDR3 bases are TGCGCCAGCAGCTTGGGGGCCAGGGACTATGGCTACACCTTC. Translation: CASSLGARDYGYTF.

The genes are TRBV28 and TRBJ2-1; 12 positions agree with TRBD2. Germline lookup yields CDR1 MDHEN and CDR2 SYDVKM. The CDR3 has 17 amino acids. Trimming at V came to 5 bases and at J to 2 bases, leaving 7 bases not matched to a gene. CDR3 DNA sequence: TGTGCCAGCAGTCTCAGGACTAGCGGGGTCACCTACAATGAGCAGTTCTTC. This gives the protein CASSLRTSGVTYNEQFF.

The genes are TRBV4-3 and TRBJ2-3; 12 bases fit TRBD2. The V gene end was trimmed by 4 bases and the J gene end by 5 bases; junction bases not matched to a gene: 7. The CDR3 spans 16 residues. Germline V gene data show CDR1 as LGHNA and CDR2 as YSLEER. Written as DNA, the CDR3 is TGCGCCAGCAGCCGGGGACTAGCGGGCCGCCGAGATACGCAGTATTTT. As protein: CASSRGLAGRRDTQYF.

The chain combines TRBV6-1 with TRBJ2-5; the D gene is possibly TRBD1 (5 bases). Per the germline V gene, CDR1 is MNHNS and CDR2 is SASEGT. V was clipped by 5 bases and J by 0 bases, with 13 bases between them. The CDR3 spans 15 residues. The CDR3 sequence: CASSHPTGYQETQYF. The CDR3 nucleotides read TGTGCCAGCAGTCACCCTACAGGTTACCAAGAGACCCAGTACTTC.